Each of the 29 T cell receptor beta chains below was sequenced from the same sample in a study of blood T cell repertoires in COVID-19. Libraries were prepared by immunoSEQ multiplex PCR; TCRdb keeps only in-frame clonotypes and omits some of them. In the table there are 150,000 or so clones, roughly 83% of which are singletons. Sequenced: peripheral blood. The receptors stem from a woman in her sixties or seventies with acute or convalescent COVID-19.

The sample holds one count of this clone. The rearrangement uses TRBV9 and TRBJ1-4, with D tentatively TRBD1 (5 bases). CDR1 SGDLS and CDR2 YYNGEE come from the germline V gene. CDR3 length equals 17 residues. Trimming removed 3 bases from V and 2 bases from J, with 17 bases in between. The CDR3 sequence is CASSGHGRGRTNEKLFF. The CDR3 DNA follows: TGTGCCAGCAGCGGCCATGGGAGGGGCAGGACTAATGAAAAACTGTTTTTT.

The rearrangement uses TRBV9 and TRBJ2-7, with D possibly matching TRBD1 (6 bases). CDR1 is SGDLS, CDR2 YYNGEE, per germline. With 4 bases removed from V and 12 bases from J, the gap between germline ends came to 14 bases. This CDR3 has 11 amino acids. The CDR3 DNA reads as TGTGCCAGCAGCCCCGGACAGTCTCTGTACTTC. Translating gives CASSPGQSLYF.

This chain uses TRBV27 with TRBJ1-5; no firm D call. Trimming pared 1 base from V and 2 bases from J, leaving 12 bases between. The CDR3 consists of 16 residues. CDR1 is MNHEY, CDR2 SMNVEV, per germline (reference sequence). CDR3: CASSLLATQGNQPQHF. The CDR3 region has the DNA TGTGCCAGCAGTTTATTGGCCACTCAGGGCAATCAGCCCCAGCATTTT.

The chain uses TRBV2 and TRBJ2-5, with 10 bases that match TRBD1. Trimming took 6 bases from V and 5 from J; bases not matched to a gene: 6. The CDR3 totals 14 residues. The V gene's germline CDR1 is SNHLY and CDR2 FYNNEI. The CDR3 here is CASRLDRGVETQYF. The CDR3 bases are TGTGCCAGCAGGTTGGACAGGGGGGTCGAGACCCAGTACTTC.

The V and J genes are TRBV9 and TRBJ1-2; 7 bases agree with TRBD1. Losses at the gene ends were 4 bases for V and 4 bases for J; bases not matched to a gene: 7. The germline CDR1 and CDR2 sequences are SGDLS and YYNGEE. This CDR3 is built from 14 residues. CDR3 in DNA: TGTGCCAGCAGCCAGACAGGGACCGGCTATGGCTACACCTTC. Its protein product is CASSQTGTGYGYTF.

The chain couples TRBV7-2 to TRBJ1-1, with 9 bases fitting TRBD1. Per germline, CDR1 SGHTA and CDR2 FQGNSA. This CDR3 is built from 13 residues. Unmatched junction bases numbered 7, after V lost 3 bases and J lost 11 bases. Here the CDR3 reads CASSLGTGLRAFF. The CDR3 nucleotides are TGTGCCAGCAGCTTGGGGACAGGGCTGCGGGCTTTCTTT.

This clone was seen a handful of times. CDR3 sequence reads: CASSSGQGAPGNTIYF. The CDR3 DNA sequence: TGTGCCAGCAGTTCCGGACAGGGGGCACCTGGAAACACCATATATTTT. J is TRBJ1-3 and V is TRBV9; 11 bases line up with TRBD1. This CDR3 is built from 16 residues. The V gene end was trimmed by 5 bases and the J gene end by 2 bases; junction bases not matched to a gene: 6. Germline CDR1 SGDLS, CDR2 YYNGEE.

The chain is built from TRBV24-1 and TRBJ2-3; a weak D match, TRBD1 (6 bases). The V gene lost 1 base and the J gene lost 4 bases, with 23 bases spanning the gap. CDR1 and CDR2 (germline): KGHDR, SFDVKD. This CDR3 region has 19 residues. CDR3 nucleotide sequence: TGTGCCACCAGTGATTTACAGGGCCCAAATATTAAGCTGGCAGATACGCAGTATTTT. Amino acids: CATSDLQGPNIKLADTQYF.

CDR3 bases: TGTGCCAGCAGCGACTGGTTCGCGAACACCGGGGAGCTGTTTTTT. Protein sequence: CASSDWFANTGELFF. V and J are TRBV7-2 and TRBJ2-2; no definite D call. V shed 5 bases and J shed 0 bases, with 10 bases lying between them. CDR3 length: 15 residues. Per germline, CDR1 SGHTA and CDR2 FQGNSA.

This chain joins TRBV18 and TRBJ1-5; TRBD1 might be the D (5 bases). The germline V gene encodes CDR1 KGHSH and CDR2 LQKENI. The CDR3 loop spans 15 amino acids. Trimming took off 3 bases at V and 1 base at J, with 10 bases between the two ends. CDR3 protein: CASSPRATSNQPQHF. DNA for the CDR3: TGTGCCAGCTCACCCAGGGCCACCAGCAATCAGCCCCAGCATTTT.

CDR3 bases: TGTGCCAGCAGCTTAACGCGGACTTCGAACACCGGGGAGCTGTTTTTT. This gives the protein CASSLTRTSNTGELFF. This chain uses TRBV7-2 with TRBJ2-2, with D tentatively TRBD2 (5 bases). Germline CDR1 reads SGHTA; CDR2 reads FQGNSA. The V gene lost 2 bases and the J gene lost 0 bases, with 10 bases spanning the gap. There are 16 residues in the CDR3.

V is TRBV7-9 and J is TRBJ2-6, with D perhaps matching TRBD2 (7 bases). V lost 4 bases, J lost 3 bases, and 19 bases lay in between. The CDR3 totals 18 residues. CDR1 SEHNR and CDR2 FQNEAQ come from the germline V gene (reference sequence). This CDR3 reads CASSSLGGPSYGANVLTF. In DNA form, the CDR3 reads TGTGCCAGCAGCTCCCTCGGGGGGCCTTCTTATGGGGCCAACGTCCTGACTTTC.

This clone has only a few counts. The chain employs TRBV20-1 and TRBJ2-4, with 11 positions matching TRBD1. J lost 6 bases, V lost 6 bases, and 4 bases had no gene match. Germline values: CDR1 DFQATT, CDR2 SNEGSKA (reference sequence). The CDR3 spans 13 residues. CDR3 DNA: TGCAGTGCGAGTGGGACAGGGGGAAACATTCAGTACTTC. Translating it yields CSASGTGGNIQYF.

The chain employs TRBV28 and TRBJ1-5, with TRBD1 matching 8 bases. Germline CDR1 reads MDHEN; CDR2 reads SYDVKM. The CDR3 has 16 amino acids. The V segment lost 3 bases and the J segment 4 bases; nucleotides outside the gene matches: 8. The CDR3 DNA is TGTGCCAGCAGTTTCCGGGGACAGGTTAAGAATCAGCCCCAGCATTTT. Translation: CASSFRGQVKNQPQHF.

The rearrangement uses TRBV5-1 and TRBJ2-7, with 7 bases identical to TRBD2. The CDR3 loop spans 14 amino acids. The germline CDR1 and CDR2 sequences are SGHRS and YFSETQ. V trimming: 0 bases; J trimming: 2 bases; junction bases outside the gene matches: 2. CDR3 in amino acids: CASSLVRGAYEQYF. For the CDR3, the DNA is TGCGCCAGCAGCTTGGTTCGGGGGGCCTACGAGCAGTACTTC.

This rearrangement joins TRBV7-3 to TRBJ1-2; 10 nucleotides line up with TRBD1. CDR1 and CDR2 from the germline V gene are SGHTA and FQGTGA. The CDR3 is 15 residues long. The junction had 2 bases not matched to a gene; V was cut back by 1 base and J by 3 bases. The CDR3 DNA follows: TGTGCCAGCAGCTTAAGGGACAGGGGTTACTATGGCTACACCTTC. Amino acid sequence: CASSLRDRGYYGYTF.

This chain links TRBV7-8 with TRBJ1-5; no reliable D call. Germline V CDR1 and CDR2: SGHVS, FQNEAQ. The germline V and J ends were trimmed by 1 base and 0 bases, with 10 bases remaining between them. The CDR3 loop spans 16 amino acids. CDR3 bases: TGTGCCAGCAGCTTAGACGGCGGGCATAGCAATCAGCCCCAGCATTTT. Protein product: CASSLDGGHSNQPQHF.

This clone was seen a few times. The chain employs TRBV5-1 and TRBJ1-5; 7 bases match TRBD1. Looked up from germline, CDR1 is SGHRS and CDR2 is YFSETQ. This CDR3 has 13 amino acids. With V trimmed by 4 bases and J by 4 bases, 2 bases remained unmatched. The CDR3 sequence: CASSPGGNQPQHF. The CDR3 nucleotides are TGCGCCAGCAGCCCAGGGGGAAATCAGCCCCAGCATTTT.

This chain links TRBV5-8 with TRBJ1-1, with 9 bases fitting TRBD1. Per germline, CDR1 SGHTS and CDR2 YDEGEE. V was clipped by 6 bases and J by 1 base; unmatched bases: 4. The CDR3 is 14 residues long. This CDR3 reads CASTTGGWNTEAFF. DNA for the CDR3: TGTGCCAGCACCACAGGGGGCTGGAACACTGAAGCTTTCTTT.

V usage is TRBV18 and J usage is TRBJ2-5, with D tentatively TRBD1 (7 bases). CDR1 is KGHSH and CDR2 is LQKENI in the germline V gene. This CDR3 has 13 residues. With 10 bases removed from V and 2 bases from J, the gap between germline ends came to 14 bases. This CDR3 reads CATQGGQQETQYF. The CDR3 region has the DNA TGTGCCACCCAGGGGGGCCAACAAGAGACCCAGTACTTC.

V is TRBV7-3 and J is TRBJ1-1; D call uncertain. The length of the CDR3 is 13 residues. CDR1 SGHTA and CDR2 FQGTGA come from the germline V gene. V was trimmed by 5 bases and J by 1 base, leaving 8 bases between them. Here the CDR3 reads CASSPEPNTEAFF. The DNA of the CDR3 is TGTGCCAGCAGCCCCGAGCCGAACACTGAAGCTTTCTTT.

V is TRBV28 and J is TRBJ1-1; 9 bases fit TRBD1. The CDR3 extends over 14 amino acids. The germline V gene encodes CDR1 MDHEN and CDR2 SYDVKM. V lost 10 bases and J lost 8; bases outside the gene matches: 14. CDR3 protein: CATILPGQGKEAFF. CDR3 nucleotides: TGTGCCACTATATTACCGGGACAGGGAAAGGAAGCTTTCTTT. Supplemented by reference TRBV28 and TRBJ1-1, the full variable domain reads DVKVTQSSRYLVKRTGEKVFLECVQDMDHENMFWYRQDPGLGLRLIYFSYDVKMKEKGDIPEGYSVSREKKERFSLILESASTNQTSMYLCATILPGQGKEAFFGQGTRLTVV.

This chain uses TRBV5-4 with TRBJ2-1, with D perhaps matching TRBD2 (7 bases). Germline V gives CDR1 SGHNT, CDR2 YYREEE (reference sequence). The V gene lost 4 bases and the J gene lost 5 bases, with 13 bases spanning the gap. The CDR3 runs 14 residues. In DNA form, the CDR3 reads TGTGCCAGCAGCCCCGGGGGGACAAACAATGAGCAGTTCTTC. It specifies CASSPGGTNNEQFF.

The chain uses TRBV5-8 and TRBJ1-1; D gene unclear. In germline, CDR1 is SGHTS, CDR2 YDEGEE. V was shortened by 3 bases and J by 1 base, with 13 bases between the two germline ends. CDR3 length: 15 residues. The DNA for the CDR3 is TGTGCCAGCAGCTACGACTCACACCCGAACACTGAAGCTTTCTTT. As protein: CASSYDSHPNTEAFF.

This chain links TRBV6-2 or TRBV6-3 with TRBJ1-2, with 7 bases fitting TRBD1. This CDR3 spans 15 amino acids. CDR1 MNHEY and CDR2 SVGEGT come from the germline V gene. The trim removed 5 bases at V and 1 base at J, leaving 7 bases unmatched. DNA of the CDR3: TGTGCCAGCAGTCTACGGACAGGCGTTAACTATGGCTACACCTTC. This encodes CASSLRTGVNYGYTF.

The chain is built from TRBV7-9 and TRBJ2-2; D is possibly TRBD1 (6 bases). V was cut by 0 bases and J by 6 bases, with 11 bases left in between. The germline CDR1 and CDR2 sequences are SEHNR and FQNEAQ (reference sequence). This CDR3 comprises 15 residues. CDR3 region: CASSLATGGAGELFF. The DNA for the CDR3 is TGTGCCAGCAGCTTAGCGACAGGTGGGGCCGGGGAGCTGTTTTTT.

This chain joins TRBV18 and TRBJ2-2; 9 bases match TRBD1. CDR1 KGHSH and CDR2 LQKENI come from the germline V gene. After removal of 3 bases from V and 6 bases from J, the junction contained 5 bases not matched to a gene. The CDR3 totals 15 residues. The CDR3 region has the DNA TGTGCCAGCTCACCCCGGGGACAGGGCGCCGGGGAGCTGTTTTTT. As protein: CASSPRGQGAGELFF. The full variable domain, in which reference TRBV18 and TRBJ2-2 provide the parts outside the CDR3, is NAGVMQNPRHLVRRRGQEARLRCSPMKGHSHVYWYRQLPEEGLKFMVYLQKENIIDESGMPKERFSAEFPKEGPSILRIQQVVRGDSAAYFCASSPRGQGAGELFFGEGSRLTVL.

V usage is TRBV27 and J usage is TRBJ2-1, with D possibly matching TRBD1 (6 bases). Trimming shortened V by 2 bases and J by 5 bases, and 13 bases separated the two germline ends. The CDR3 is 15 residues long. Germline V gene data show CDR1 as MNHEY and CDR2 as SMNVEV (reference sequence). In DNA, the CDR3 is TGTGCCAGCAGTTTACAGGGGAAGGGCAACAATGAGCAGTTCTTC. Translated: CASSLQGKGNNEQFF.

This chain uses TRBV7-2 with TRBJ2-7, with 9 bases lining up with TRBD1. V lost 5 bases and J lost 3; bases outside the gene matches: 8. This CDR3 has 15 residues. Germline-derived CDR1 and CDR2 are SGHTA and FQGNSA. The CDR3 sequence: CASSQQTGGGYEQYF. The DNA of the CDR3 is TGTGCCAGCAGCCAACAGACAGGGGGTGGCTACGAGCAGTACTTC.